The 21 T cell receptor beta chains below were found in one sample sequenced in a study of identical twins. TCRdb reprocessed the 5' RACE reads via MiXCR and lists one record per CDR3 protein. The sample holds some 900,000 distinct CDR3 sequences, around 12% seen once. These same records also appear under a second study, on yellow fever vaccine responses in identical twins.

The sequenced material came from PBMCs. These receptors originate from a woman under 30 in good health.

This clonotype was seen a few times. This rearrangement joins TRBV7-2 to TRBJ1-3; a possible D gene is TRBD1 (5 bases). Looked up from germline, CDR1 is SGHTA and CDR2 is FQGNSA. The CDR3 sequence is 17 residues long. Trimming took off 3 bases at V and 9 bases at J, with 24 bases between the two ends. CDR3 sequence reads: CASSLTRRGTPGGTIYF. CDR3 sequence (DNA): TGTGCCAGCAGCTTGACCCGACGGGGGACCCCGGGGGGCACCATATATTTT.

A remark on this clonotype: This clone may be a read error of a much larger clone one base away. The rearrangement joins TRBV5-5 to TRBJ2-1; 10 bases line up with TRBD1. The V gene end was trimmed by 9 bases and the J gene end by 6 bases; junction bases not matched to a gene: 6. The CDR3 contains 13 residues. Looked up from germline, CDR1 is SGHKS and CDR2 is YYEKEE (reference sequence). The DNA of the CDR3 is TGTGCCATCAGACAGGGGGCGAGCAATGAGCAGTTCTTC. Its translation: CAIRQGASNEQFF.

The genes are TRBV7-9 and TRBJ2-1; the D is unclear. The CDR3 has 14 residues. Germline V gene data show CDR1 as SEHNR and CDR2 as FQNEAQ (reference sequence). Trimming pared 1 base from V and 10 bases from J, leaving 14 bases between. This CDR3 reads CASSLVLQANEQFF. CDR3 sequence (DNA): TGTGCCAGCAGCTTAGTTCTCCAGGCTAACGAGCAGTTCTTC.

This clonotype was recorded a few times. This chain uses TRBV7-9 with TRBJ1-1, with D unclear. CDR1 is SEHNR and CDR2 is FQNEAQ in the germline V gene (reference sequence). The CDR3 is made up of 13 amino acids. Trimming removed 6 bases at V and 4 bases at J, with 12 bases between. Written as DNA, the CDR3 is TGTGCCAGCAGTTCTTCACTTGGCACTGAAGCTTTCTTT. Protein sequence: CASSSSLGTEAFF.

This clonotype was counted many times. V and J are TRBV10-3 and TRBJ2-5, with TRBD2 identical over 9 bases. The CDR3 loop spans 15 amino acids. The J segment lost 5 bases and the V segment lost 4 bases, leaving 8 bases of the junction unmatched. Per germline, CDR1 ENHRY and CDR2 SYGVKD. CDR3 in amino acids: CAISGGSGSLETQYF. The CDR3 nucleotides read TGTGCCATCAGTGGAGGTAGCGGGAGCTTGGAGACCCAGTACTTC.

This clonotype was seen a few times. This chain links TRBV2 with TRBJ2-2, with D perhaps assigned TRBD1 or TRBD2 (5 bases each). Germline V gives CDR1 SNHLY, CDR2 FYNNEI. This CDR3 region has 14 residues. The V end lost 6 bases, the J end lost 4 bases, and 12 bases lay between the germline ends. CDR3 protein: CASRGIGGTGELFF. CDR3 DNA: TGTGCCAGCAGAGGGATTGGGGGCACCGGGGAGCTGTTTTTT.

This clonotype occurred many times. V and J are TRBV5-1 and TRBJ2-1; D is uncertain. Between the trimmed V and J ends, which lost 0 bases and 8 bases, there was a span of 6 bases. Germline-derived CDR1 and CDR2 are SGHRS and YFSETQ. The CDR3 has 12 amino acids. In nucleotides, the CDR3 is TGCGCCAGCAGCTTGGCCAACGATGAGCAGTTCTTC. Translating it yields CASSLANDEQFF.

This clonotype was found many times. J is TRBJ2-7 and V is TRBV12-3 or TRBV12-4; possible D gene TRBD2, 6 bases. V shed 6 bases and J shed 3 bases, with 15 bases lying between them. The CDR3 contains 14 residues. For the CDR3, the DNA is TGTGCCAGCAGCCAGACTAGTTCTCTCTACGAGCAGTACTTC. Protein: CASSQTSSLYEQYF.

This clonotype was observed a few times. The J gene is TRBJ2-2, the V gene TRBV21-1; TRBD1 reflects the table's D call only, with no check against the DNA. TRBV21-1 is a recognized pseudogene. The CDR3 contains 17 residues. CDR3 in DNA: TGTGCCAGCAGCCCCCGGGACAGGCCTCTTGGGTCCGGGGAGCTGTTTTTT. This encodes CASSPRDRPLGSGELFF.

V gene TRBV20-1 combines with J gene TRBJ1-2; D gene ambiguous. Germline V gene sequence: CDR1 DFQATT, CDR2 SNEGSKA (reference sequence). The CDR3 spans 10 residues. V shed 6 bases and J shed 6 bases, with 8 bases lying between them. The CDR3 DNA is TGCAGTGCCCACGGGGATGGCTACACCTTC. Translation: CSAHGDGYTF.

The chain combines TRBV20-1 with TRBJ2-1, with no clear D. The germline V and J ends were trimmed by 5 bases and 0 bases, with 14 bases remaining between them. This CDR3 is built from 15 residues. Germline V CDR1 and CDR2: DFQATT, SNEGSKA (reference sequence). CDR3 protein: CSAPPPTASYNEQFF. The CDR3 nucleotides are TGCAGTGCTCCTCCCCCGACCGCCTCCTACAATGAGCAGTTCTTC.

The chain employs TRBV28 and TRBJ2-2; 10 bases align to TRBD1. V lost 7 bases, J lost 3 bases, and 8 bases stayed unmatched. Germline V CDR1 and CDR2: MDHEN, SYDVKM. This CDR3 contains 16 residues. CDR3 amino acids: CASTLDGTGDTGELFF. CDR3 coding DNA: TGTGCCAGCACCCTGGACGGGACAGGGGACACCGGGGAGCTGTTTTTT.

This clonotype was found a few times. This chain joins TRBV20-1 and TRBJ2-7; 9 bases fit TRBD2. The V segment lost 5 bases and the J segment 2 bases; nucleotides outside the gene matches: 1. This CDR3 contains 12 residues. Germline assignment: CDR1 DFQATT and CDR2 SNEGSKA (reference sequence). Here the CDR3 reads CSALAGTYEQYF. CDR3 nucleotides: TGCAGTGCTCTAGCGGGAACCTACGAGCAGTACTTC.

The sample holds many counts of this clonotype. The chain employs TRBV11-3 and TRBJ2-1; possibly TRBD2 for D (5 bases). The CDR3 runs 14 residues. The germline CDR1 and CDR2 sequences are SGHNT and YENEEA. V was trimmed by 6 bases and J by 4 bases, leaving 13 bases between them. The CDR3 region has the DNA TGTGCCAGCAGGGCGACGGGGTCGTACAATGAGCAGTTCTTC. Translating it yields CASRATGSYNEQFF.

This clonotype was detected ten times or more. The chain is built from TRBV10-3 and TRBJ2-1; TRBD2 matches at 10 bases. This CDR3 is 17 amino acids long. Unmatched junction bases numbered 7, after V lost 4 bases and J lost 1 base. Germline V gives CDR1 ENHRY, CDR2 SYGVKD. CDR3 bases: TGTGCCATCAGTGGGAGTAGCGGGAGGCCATCCTACAATGAGCAGTTCTTC. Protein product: CAISGSSGRPSYNEQFF.

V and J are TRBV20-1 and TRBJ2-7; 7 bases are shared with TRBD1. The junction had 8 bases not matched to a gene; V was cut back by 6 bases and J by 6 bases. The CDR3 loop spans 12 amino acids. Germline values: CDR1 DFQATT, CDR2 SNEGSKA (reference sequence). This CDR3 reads CSAQGLAGEQYV. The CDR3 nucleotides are TGCAGTGCACAGGGGCTAGCTGGCGAGCAGTACGTC.

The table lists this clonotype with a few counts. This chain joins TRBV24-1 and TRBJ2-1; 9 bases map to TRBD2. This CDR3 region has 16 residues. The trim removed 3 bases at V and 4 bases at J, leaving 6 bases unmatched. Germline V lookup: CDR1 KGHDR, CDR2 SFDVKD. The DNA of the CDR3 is TGTGCCACCAGTGATGTACTAGCGGGCCCGTACAATGAGCAGTTCTTC. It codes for CATSDVLAGPYNEQFF.

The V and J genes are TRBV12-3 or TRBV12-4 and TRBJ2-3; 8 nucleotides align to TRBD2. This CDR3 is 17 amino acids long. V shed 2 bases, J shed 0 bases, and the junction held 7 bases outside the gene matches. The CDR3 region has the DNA TGTGCCAGCAGTTTATCGAGGGGACTAGGGAGCACAGATACGCAGTATTTT. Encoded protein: CASSLSRGLGSTDTQYF.

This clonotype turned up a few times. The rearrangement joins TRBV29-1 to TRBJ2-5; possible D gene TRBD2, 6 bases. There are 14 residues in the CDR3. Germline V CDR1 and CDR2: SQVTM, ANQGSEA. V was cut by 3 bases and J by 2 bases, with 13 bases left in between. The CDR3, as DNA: TGCAGCGTTGACCAGATAGGGACTCAAGAGACCCAGTACTTC. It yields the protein CSVDQIGTQETQYF.

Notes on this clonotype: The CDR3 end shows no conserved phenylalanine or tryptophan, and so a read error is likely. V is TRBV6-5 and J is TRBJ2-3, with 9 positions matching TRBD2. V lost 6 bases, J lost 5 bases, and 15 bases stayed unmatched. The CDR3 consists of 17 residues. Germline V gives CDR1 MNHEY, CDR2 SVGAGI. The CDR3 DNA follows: TGTGCCAGCAGCTCCTCGTGGGTAGCGGGAGTGAGAGATACGCAGTATTTA. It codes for CASSSSWVAGVRDTQYL.

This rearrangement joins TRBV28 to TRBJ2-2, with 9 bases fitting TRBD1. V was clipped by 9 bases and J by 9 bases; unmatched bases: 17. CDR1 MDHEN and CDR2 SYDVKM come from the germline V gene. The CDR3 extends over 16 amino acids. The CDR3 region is CASVMRDRANVWELFF. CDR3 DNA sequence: TGTGCCAGTGTAATGAGGGACAGGGCCAACGTTTGGGAGCTGTTTTTT.